The clone carrying this T cell receptor beta chain was seen ten or more times. Its specificity is not known. TCR beta CDR3 regions were amplified from RNA transcripts. First-round RT-PCR with HTBI primers amplified the TCR CDR3 region. TCRdb re-called the multiplex PCR reads through MiXCR, storing one row per CDR3 protein. The table has more than 300,000 distinct CDR3 sequences, 18% seen once. Patients with uncontrolled infections, other autoimmune diseases, pregnancy or lactation were excluded. Diagnosis relied on clinical symptoms, serum thyroxine and TRAb, thyroid ultrasound and orbital computed tomography. This CDR3 comprises 13 residues. With 7 bases removed from V and 4 bases from J, the gap between germline ends came to 11 bases. Germline lookup yields CDR1 SNHLY and CDR2 FYNNEI. This sample is drawn from a study of T cells in Graves' hyperthyroidism and ophthalmopathy. General study findings and limits: Clonotypes that were expanded in thyroid above 0.001 mostly appeared in blood too. Classification by a 13 V-J model distinguished ophthalmopathy from stable hyperthyroidism.

The TCR was taken from a young man with Graves' ophthalmopathy. Sample: blood. The chain has TRBV2 and TRBJ1-5; D remains ambiguous. CDR3: CASTPSENQPQHF. CDR3 nucleotide sequence: TGTGCCAGCACCCCATCAGAGAATCAGCCCCAGCATTTT.